This T cell receptor (beta chain) was recovered during a study of blood T cell repertoires in COVID-19. Study summary: The United States, Italy and Spain supplied acute and convalescent COVID-19 samples. The cDNA or gDNA used as material had been derived from T cells, B-cell-depleted T cells, or PBMCs.

This CDR3 contains 16 residues. Germline V CDR1 and CDR2: MRHNA, SNTAGT. The trim removed 7 bases at V and 0 bases at J, leaving 11 bases unmatched. Original processing notes: By means of reference gene primer amplification, nucleated cell counts were estimated. TCRdb's copy holds only in-frame clones and misses some; the assay was immunoSEQ multiplex PCR. That table supplies the V and J calls and clone size; D and trimming were determined from the DNA. The sample has about 32,000 clones, more than 85% seen once; the top ten hold more than 3%. Specimen: peripheral blood. This clonotype was obtained from a man between 60 and 70 years old with acute or convalescent COVID-19. The chain has TRBV6-4 and TRBJ2-7; 8 bases map to TRBD1. The CDR3: CASMYPWGTGSYEQYF. The CDR3 bases are TGTGCCAGCATGTACCCGTGGGGGACAGGCTCCTACGAGCAGTACTTC.